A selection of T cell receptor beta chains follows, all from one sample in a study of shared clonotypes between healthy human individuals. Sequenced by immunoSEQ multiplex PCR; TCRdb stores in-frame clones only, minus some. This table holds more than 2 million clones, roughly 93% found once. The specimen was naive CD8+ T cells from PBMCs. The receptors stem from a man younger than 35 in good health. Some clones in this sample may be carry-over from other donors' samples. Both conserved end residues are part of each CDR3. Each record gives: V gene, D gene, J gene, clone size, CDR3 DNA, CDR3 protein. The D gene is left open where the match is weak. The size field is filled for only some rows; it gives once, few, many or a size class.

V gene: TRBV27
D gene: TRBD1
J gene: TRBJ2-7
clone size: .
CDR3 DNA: TGTGCCAGCAGTTTGGGGACAGGGGTAGGTGAGCAGTACTTC
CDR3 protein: CASSLGTGVGEQYF

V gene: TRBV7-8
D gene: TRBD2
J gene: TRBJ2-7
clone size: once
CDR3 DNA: TGTGCCAGCACTCCGGGGCCGCGGACTAGCTACCACGAGCAGTACTTC
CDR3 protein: CASTPGPRTSYHEQYF

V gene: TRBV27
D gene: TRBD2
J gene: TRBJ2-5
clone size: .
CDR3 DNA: TGTGCCAGCAGACGACTAGCGGGAGGGGAGACCCAGTACTTC
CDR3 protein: CASRRLAGGETQYF

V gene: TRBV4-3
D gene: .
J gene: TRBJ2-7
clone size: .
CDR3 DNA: TGCGCCAGCAGCCAAGATGAGCGACAATCCTACGAGCAGTACTTC
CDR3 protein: CASSQDERQSYEQYF

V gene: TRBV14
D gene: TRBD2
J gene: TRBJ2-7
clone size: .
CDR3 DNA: TGTGCCAGCAGCCCGGGAAAACTAGCGGGAGACGGGAAGTACTTC
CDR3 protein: CASSPGKLAGDGKYF

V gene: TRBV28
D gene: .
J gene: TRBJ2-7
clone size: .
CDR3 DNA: TGTGCCAGCAGTTTTGGCGGGGTTCCTTCCTACGAGCAGTACTTC
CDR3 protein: CASSFGGVPSYEQYF

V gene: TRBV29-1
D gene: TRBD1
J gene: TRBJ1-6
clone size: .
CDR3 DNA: TGCACTTTGTCGGACAGGCCTGATGGTAATTCACCCCTCCACTTT
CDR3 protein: CTLSDRPDGNSPLHF

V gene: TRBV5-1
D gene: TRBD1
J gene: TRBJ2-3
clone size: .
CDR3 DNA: TGCGCCAGCAGCTTGGGACAGGGTTTCACAGATACGCAGTATTTT
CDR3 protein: CASSLGQGFTDTQYF

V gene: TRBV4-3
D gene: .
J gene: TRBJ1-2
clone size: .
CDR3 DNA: TGCGCCAGCAGCCCACTTCCCAGGGGTGAGCGTGGCTACACCTTC
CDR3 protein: CASSPLPRGERGYTF

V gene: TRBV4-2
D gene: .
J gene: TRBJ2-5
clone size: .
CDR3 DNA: TGTGCCAGCAGCCAAGATGTGGAGTGGGGGGAGACCCAGTACTTC
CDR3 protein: CASSQDVEWGETQYF

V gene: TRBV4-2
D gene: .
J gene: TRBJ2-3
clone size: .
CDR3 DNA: TGTGCCAGCAGCCAAGATGAAGGGGGGACGGCAGATACGCAGTATTTT
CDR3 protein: CASSQDEGGTADTQYF

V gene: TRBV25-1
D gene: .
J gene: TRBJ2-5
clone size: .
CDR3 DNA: TGTGCCAGCAGTGAATCAGGCAGACAAGAGACCCAGTACTTC
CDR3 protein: CASSESGRQETQYF

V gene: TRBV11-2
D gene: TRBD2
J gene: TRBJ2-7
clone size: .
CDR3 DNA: TGTGCCAGCAGCTTCGGCGGGGGGCAATACGAGCAGTACTTC
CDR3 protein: CASSFGGGQYEQYF

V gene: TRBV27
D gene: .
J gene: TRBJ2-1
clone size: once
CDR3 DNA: TGTGCCAGCAGTCCCAGGGCGGGAACCCATTACAATGAGCAGTTCTTC
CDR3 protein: CASSPRAGTHYNEQFF

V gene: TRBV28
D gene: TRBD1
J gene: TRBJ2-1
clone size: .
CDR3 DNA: TGTGCCAGCAACGAGGACAGGGGTGAGCAGTTCTTC
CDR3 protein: CASNEDRGEQFF

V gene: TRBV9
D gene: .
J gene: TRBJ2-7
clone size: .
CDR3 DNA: TGTGCCAGCAGCGCTGCCGGGACCGAAAACGACGAGCAGTACTTC
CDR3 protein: CASSAAGTENDEQYF

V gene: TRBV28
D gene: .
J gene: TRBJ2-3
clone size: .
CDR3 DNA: TGTGCCAGCAGTCTTATGGTGAGCACAGATACGCAGTATTTT
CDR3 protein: CASSLMVSTDTQYF

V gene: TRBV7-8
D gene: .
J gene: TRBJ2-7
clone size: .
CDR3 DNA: TGTGCCAGCAGCCCCGGGACACGAACCTCCTACGAGCAGTACTTC
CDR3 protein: CASSPGTRTSYEQYF

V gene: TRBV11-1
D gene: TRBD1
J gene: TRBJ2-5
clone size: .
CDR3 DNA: TGTGCCAGCAGCTCGACAGGGGTTGGAGGGGAGACCCAGTACTTC
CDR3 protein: CASSSTGVGGETQYF

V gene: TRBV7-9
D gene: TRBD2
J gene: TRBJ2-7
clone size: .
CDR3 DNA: TGTGCCAGCAGCTCCCCGACTAGCGGACCCTACGAGCAGTACTTC
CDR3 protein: CASSSPTSGPYEQYF

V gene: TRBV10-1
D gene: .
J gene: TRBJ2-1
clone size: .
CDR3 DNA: TGCGCCAGCAGTGACGGTAGTGACAATGAGCAGTTCTTC
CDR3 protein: CASSDGSDNEQFF

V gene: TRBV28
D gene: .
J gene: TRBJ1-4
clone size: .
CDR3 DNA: TGTGCCAGCAGTTTAGGGCGTTCAGGAGGGGATGTTAAGTTT
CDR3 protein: CASSLGRSGGDVKF

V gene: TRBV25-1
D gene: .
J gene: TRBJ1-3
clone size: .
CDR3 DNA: TGTGCCAGCAGTGAGTCTACAGGGAGCTCTGGAAACACCATATATTTT
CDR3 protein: CASSESTGSSGNTIYF

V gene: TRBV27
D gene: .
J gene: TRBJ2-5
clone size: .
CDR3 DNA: TGTGCCAGCAGACCTTTAGGAGAAGAGACCCAGTACTTC
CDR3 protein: CASRPLGEETQYF

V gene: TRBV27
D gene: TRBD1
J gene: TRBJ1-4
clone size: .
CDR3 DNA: TGTGCCAGCACCAACAGGGGAACTAATGAAAAACTGTTTTTT
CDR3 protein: CASTNRGTNEKLFF

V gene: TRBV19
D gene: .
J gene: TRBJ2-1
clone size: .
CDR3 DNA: TGTGCCACCGGAGGAGTGATCAATGAGCAGTTCTTC
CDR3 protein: CATGGVINEQFF

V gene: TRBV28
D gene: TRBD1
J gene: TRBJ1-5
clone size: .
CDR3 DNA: TGTGCCAGCAGTTCTATGACAGGGTGGGTCGATCAGCCCCAGCATTTT
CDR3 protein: CASSSMTGWVDQPQHF

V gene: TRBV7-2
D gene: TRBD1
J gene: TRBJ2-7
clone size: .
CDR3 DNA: TGTGCCAGCAGCACACGACAGGGGGGGTACGAGCAGTACTTC
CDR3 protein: CASSTRQGGYEQYF

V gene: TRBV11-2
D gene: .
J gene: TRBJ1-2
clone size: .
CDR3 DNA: TGTGCCAGCAGCTTATATCAGGGGAACTATGGCTACACCTTC
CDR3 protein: CASSLYQGNYGYTF

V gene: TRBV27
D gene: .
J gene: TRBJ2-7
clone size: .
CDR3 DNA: TGTGCCAGCAGTTTAGGCAGGTCCTACGAGCAGTACTTC
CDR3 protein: CASSLGRSYEQYF

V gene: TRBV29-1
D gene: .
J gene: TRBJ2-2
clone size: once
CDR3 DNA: TGCAGCGTAGAGATGATCACGAACACCGGGGAGCTGTTTTTT
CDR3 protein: CSVEMITNTGELFF

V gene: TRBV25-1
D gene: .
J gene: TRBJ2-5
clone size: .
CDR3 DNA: TGTGCCAGCAGTGCCCGGAGAGATTTGTACCAAGAGACCCAGTACTTC
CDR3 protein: CASSARRDLYQETQYF

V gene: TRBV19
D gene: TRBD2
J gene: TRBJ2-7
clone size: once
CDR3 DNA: TGTGCCAGTAGTATAGCCGGGACTAGCAACGAGCAGTACTTC
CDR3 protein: CASSIAGTSNEQYF

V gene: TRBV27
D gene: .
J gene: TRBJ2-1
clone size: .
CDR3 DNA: TGTGCCAGCAGTTCCGACAGGAGCTCCTACAATGAGCAGTTCTTC
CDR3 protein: CASSSDRSSYNEQFF

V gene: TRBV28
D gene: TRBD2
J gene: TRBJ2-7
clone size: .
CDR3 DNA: TGTGCCAGCAGCGGTAGCGGGGAGAGCTCCTACGAGCAGTACTTC
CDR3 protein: CASSGSGESSYEQYF

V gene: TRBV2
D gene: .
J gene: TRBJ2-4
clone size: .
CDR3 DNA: TGTGCCACCTCCACATCCCGGAACATTCAGTACTTC
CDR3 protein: CATSTSRNIQYF

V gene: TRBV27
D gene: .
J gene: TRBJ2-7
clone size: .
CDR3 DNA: TGTGCCAGCAGTCCCCGGGTTCCAGGCGAGCAGTACTTC
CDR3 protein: CASSPRVPGEQYF

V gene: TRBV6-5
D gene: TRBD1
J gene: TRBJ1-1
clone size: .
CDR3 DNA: TGTGCCAGCAGTTATGGGACAGCGGATGAAGCTTTCTTT
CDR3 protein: CASSYGTADEAFF

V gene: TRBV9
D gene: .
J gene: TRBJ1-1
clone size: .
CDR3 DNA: TGTGCCAGCAGCGTGTGGATCGACACTGAAGCTTTCTTT
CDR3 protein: CASSVWIDTEAFF

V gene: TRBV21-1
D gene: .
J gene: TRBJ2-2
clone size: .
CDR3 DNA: TGTGCCAGCAGCAAACGTAGGGAGATGGGCACCGGGGAGCTGTTTTTT
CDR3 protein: CASSKRREMGTGELFF

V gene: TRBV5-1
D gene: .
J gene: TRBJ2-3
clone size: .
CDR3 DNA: TGCGCCAGCAGCCCAACGTTGCTTACTAGCACAGATACGCAGTATTTT
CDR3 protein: CASSPTLLTSTDTQYF

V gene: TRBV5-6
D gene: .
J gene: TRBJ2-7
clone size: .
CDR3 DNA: TGTGCCAGCAGCTTGGTGGCAGACTACGAGCAGTACTTC
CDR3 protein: CASSLVADYEQYF

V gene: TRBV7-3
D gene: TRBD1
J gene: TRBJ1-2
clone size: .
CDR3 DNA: TGTGCCAGCAGCCCGCGGAGAGGGACAGGGCCTATTAACTATGGCTACACCTTC
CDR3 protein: CASSPRRGTGPINYGYTF

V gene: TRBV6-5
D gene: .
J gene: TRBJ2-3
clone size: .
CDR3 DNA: TGTGCCAGCAGTTACGGGGGGGCCTATACGCAGTATTTT
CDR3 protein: CASSYGGAYTQYF

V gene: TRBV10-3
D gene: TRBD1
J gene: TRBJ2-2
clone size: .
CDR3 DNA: TGTGCCATCAGTGAACCAGGGGGTGACACCGGGGAGCTGTTTTTT
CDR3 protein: CAISEPGGDTGELFF

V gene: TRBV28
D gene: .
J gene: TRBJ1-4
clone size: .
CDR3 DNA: TGTGCCAGCAGGGATTGGAAGGAAAAACTGTTTTTT
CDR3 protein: CASRDWKEKLFF

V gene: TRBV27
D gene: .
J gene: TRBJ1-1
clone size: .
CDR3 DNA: TGTGCCAGCCGCCCAACCGGGTTGAACACTGAAGCTTTCTTT
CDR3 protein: CASRPTGLNTEAFF

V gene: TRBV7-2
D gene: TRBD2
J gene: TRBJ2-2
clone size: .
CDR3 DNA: TGTGCCAGCAGCCCACGGCTAGCGGCAAACACCGGGGAGCTGTTTTTT
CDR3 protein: CASSPRLAANTGELFF

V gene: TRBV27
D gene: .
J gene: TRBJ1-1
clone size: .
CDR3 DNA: TGTGCCAGCAGTTTAACAGGGCTGAACACTGAAGCTTTCTTT
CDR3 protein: CASSLTGLNTEAFF

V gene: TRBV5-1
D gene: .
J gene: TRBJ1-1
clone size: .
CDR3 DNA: TGCGCCAGCAGCGGAACGCGCGGCGTCACTGAAGCTTTCTTT
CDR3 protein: CASSGTRGVTEAFF

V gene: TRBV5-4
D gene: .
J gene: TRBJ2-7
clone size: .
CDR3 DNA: TGTGCCAGCAGCTTGCCAGGATCCTCCTACGAGCAGTACTTC
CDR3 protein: CASSLPGSSYEQYF